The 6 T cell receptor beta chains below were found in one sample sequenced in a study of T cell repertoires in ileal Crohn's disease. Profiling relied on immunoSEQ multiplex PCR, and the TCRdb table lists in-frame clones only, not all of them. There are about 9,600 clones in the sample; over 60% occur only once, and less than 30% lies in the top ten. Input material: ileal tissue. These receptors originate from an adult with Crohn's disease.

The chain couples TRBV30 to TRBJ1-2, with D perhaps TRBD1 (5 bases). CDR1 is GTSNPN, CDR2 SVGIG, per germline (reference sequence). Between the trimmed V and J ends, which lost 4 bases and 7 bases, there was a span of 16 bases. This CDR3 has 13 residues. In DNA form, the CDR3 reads TGTGCCTGGACCCCCCAACCGACAGCTGGCTACACCTTC. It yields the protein CAWTPQPTAGYTF.

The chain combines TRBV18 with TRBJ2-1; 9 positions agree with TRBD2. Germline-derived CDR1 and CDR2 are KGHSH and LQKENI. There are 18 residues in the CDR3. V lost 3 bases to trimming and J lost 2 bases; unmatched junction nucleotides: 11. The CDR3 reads CASSPPRGSGGPYNEQFF. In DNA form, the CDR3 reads TGTGCCAGCTCACCGCCCCGGGGGAGCGGGGGGCCCTACAATGAGCAGTTCTTC.

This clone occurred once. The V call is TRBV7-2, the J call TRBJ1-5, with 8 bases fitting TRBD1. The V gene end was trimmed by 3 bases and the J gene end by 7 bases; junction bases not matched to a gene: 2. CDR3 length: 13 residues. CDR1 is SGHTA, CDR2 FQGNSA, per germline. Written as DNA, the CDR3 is TGTGCCAGCAGCTTCGGACAGGGACAGCCCCAGCATTTT. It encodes CASSFGQGQPQHF.

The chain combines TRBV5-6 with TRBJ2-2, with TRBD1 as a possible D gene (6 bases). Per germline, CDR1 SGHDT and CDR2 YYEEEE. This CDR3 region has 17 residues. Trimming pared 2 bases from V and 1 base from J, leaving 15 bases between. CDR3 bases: TGTGCCAGCAGCTTAAACAGGGTCTCGAGGAACACCGGGGAGCTGTTTTTT. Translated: CASSLNRVSRNTGELFF.

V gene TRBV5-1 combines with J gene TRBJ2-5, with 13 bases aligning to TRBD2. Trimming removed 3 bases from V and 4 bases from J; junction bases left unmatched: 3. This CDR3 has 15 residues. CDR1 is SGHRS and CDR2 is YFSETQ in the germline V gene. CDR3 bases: TGCGCCAGCAGCTGGACTAGCGGGAGTAGAGAGACCCAGTACTTC. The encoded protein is CASSWTSGSRETQYF.

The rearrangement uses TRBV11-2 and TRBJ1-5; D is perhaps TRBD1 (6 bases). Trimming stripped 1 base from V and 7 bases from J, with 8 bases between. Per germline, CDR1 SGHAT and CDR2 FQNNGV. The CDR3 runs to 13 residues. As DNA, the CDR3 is TGTGCCAGCAGCTTAGGACAGGCCCAGCCCCAGCATTTT. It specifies CASSLGQAQPQHF. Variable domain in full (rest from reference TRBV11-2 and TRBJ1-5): EAGVAQSPRYKIIEKRQSVAFWCNPISGHATLYWYQQILGQGPKLLIQFQNNGVVDDSQLPKDRFSAERLKGVDSTLKIQPAKLEDSAVYLCASSLGQAQPQHFGDGTRLSIL.